This entry describes one TCR beta chain. No antigen is known for it. The junction does not match germline at one end; this may be a read error. The V gene's germline CDR1 is LGHNA and CDR2 YSLEER. This CDR3 is built from 12 residues. This specimen comes from a study of response to subunit inactivated influenza vaccine. Study-wide findings and caveats: Few new T cells, the authors suggested, are recruited by each seasonal influenza vaccination.

TCRdb redid the calling of the RT-PCR reads with MiXCR, one entry per CDR3 protein. Of 590,000 or so distinct CDR3 sequences in the sample, less than 15% were seen once. The TCR was taken from a man aged 50 to 59 who received an inactivated influenza vaccine. The chain couples TRBV4-3 to TRBJ2-2; D gene unclear. The sample consisted of PBMCs from blood, taken around 14 days before vaccination. CDR3 nucleotide sequence: TGCGCCATCAGCCTAAACACCGGGGAGCTGTTTTTT. This encodes CAISLNTGELFF.